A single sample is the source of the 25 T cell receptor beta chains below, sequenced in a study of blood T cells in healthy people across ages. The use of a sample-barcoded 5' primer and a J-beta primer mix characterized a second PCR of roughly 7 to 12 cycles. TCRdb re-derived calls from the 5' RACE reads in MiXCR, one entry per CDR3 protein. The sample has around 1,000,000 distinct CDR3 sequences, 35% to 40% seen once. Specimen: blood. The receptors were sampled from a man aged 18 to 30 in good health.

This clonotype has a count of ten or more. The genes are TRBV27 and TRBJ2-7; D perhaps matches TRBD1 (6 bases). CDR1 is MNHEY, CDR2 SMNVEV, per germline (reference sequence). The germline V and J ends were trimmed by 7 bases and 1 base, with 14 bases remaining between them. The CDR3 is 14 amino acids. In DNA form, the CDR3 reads TGTGCCAGCAAACAGGGTTTGTATTCCTACGAGCAGTACTTC. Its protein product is CASKQGLYSYEQYF.

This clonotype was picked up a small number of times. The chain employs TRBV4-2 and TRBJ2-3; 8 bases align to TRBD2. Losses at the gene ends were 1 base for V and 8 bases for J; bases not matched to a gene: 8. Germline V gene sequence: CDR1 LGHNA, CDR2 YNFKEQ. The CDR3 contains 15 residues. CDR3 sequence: CASSQGGLGRVTQYF. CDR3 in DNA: TGTGCCAGCAGCCAAGGGGGACTAGGGAGGGTTACGCAGTATTTT.

The CDR3 coding sequence is TGTGCCTGGAGTGTACTCCTTCAAGTACATGGCTACACCTTC. Protein: CAWSVLLQVHGYTF. The V gene is TRBV30, the J gene TRBJ1-2; no clear D gene. Germline assignment: CDR1 GTSNPN and CDR2 SVGIG (reference sequence). V was trimmed by 0 bases and J by 6 bases, leaving 14 bases between them. This CDR3 has 14 amino acids. Supplemented by reference TRBV30 and TRBJ1-2, the full variable domain reads SQTIHQWPATLVQPVGSPLSLECTVEGTSNPNLYWYRQAAGRGLQLLFYSVGIGQISSEVPQNLSASRPQDRQFILSSKKLLLSDSGFYLCAWSVLLQVHGYTFGSGTRLTVV.

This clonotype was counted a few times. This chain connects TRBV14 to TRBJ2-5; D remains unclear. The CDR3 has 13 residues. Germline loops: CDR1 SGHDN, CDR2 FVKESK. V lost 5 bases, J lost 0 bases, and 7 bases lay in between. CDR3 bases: TGTGCCAGCAGCGGGGAATACCAAGAGACCCAGTACTTC. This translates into CASSGEYQETQYF.

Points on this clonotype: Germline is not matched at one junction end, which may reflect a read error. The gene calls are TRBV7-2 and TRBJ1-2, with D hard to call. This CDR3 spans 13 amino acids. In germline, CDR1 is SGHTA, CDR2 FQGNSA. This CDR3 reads CASSVASGAGYTF. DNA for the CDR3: TGTGCCAGCAGCGTAGCGTCGGGTGCAGGCTACACCTTC.

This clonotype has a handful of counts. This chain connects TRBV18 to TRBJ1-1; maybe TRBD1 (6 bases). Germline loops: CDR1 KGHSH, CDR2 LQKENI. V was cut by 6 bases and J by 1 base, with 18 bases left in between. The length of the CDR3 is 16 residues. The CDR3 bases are TGTGCCAGCTCCCCGGAAGGAACAGGGACGAACACTGAAGCTTTCTTT. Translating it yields CASSPEGTGTNTEAFF.

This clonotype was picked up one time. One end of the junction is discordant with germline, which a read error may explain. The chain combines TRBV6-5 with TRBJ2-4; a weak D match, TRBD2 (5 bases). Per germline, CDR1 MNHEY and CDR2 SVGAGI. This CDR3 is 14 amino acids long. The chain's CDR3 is CANSSPRDKNIQYF. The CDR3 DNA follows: TGTGCCAACAGTTCCCCCCGGGACAAAAACATTCAGTACTTC.

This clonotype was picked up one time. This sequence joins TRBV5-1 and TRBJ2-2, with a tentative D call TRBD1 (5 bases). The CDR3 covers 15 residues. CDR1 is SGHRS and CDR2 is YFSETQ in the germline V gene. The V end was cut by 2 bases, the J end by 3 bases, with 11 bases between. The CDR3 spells CASSFREWDTGELFF. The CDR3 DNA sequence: TGCGCCAGCAGCTTCAGGGAATGGGACACCGGGGAGCTGTTTTTT.

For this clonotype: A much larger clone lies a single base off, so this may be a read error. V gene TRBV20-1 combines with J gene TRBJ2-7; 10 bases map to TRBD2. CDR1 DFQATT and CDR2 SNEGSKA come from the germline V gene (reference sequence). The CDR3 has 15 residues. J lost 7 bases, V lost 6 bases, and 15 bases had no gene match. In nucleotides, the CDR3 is TGCAGTGCGATACGAGCCAGCGGGGGGGCAAATGAGCAGTACTTC. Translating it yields CSAIRASGGANEQYF.

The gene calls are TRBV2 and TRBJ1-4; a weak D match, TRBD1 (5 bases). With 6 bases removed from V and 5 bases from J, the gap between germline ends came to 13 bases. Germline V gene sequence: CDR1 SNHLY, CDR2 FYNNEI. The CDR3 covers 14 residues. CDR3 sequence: CASRAGTRNEKLFF. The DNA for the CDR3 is TGTGCCAGCAGGGCCGGGACCCGAAATGAAAAACTGTTTTTT.

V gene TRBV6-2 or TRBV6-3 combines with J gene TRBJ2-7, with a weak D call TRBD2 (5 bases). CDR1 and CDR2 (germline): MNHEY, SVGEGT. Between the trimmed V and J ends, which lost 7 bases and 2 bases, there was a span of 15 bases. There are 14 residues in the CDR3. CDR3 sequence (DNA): TGTGCCAGCACCCACGAGGGCGGTGCCTACGAGCAGTACTTC. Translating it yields CASTHEGGAYEQYF.

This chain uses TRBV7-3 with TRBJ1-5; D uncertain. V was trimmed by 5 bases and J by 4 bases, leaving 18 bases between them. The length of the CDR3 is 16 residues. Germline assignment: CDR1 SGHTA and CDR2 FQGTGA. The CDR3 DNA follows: TGTGCCAGCAGCCCCGGGCAGTCTAGAGGAAATCAGCCCCAGCATTTT. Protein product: CASSPGQSRGNQPQHF. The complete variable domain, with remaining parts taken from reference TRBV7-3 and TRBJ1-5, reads GAGVSQTPSNKVTEKGKYVELRCDPISGHTALYWYRQSLGQGPEFLIYFQGTGAADDSGLPNDRFFAVRPEGSVSTLKIQRTERGDSAVYLCASSPGQSRGNQPQHFGDGTRLSIL.

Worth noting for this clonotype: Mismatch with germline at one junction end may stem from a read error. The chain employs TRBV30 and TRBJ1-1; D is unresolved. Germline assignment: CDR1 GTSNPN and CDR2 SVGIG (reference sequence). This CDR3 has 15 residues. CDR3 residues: CAWGVRAVMNTEAFF. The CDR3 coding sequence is TGTGCCTGGGGTGTACGGGCAGTCATGAACACTGAAGCTTTCTTT.

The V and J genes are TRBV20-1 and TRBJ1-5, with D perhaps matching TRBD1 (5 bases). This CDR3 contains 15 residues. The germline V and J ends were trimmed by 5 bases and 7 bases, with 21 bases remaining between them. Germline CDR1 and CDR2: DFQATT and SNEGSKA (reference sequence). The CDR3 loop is CSAEGRRGSPQPQHF. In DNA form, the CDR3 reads TGCAGTGCTGAGGGACGGAGAGGGTCCCCCCAGCCCCAGCATTTT.

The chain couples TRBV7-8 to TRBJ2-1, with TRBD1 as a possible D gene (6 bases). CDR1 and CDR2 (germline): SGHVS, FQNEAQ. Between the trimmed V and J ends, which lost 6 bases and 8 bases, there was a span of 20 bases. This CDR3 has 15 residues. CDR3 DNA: TGTGCCAGCAGGTTACAGGGAAGGGCAGGCGATGAGCAGTTCTTC. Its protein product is CASRLQGRAGDEQFF.

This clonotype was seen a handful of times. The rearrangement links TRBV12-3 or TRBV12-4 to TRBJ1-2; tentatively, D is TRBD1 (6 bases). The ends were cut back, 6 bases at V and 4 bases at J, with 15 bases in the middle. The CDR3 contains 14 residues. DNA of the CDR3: TGTGCCAGCAGCACTGTTTGGGGGCCCTATGGCTACACCTTC. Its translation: CASSTVWGPYGYTF.

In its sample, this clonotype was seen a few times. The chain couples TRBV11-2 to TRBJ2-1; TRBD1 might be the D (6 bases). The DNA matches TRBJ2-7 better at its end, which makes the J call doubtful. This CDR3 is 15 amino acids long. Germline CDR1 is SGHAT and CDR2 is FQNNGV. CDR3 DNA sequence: TGTGCCAGCAGCACCGGGACATCCCCCTACAATGAGCAGTACTTC. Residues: CASSTGTSPYNEQYF.

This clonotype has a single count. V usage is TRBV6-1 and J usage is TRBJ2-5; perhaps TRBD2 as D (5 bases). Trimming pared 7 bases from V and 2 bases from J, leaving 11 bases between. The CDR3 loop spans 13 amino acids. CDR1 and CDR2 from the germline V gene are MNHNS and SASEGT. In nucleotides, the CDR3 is TGTGCCAGCACGTGGGAGAAGCAAGAGACCCAGTACTTC. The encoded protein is CASTWEKQETQYF.

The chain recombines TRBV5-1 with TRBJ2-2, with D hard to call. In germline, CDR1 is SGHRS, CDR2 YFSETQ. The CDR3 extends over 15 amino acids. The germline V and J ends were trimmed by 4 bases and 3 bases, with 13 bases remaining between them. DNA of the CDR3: TGCGCCAGCAGCCGCGTAGACCGTGACACCGGGGAGCTGTTTTTT. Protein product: CASSRVDRDTGELFF.

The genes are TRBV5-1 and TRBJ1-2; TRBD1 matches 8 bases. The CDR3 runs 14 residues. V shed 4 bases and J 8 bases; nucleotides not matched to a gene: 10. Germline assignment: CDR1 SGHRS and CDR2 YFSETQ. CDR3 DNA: TGCGCCAGCAGCGCGTCCAGGGGGCGCATGGGCTACACCTTC. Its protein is CASSASRGRMGYTF.

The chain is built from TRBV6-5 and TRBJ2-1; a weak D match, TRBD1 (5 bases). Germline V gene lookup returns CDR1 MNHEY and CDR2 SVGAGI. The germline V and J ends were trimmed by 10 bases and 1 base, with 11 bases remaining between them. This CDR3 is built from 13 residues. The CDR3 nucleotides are TGTGCCACCACGGCAGGGTCCTACAATGAGCAGTTCTTC. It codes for CATTAGSYNEQFF.

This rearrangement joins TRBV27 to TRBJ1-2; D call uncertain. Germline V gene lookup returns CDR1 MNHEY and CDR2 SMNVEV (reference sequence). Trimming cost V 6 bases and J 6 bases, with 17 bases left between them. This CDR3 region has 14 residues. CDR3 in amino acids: CASSQSSDGNGYTF. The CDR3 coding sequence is TGTGCCAGCAGCCAATCTTCGGACGGGAATGGCTACACCTTC.

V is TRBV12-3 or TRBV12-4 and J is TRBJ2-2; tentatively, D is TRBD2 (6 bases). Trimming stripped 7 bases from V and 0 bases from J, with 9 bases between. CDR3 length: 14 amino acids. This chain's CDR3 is CASNLAPNTGELFF. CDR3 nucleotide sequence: TGTGCCAGCAACCTAGCGCCGAACACCGGGGAGCTGTTTTTT.

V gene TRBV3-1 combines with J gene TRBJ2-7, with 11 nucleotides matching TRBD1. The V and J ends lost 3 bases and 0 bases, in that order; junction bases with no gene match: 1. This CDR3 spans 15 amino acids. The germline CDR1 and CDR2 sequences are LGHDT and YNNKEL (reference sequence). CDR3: CASSHGTGGSYEQYF. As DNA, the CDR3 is TGTGCCAGCAGCCATGGGACAGGGGGCTCCTACGAGCAGTACTTC.

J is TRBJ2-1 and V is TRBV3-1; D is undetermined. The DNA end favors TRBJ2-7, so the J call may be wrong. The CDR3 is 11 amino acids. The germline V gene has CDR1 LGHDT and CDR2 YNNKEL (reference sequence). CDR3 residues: CASFSYNEQYF. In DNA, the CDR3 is TGTGCCAGCTTTTCCTACAATGAGCAGTACTTC.